These 10 T cell receptor beta chains were sequenced from one sample in a study of shared clonotypes between healthy human individuals. Assay used: immunoSEQ multiplex PCR; TCRdb lists only in-frame clones, some missing. Of 850,000 to 1,200,000 clones in the sample, 75% were seen once. Specimen: memory CD4+ T cells sorted from blood. Subset given: CD45RA-negative fraction. These TCRs come from a man in his late teens or twenties in good health.

CDR3 DNA: TGTGCCTGGAGCCAGGTTGTGCATACGCAGTATTTT. Translating gives CAWSQVVHTQYF. V gene TRBV30 combines with J gene TRBJ2-3; D is undetermined. Trimming removed 3 bases from V and 7 bases from J, with 11 bases in between. Germline CDR1 GTSNPN, CDR2 SVGIG (reference sequence). The CDR3 totals 12 residues. Filled out from reference TRBV30 and TRBJ2-3, the complete variable domain reads SQTIHQWPATLVQPVGSPLSLECTVEGTSNPNLYWYRQAAGRGLQLLFYSVGIGQISSEVPQNLSASRPQDRQFILSSKKLLLSDSGFYLCAWSQVVHTQYFGPGTRLTVL.

This clone occurred many times. The chain recombines TRBV11-1 with TRBJ2-7; TRBD1 is a possible D gene (6 bases). Germline V CDR1 and CDR2: SGHAT, FQDESV (reference sequence). V gave up 1 base and J gave up 0 bases, with 16 bases separating them. The CDR3 is made up of 17 amino acids. CDR3 loop: CASSLGTGGLPSYEQYF. The CDR3 nucleotides are TGTGCCAGCAGCTTAGGCACTGGGGGCCTACCCTCCTACGAGCAGTACTTC.

This clone occurred a few times. The chain couples TRBV4-1 to TRBJ2-5, with 8 bases matching TRBD2. Germline V gene lookup returns CDR1 MGHRA and CDR2 YSYEKL. Losses at the gene ends were 5 bases for V and 1 base for J; bases not matched to a gene: 6. CDR3 length: 15 amino acids. The CDR3 bases are TGCGCCAGCAGCGGCGCGGGGGGTCGCCAAGAGACCCAGTACTTC. Translating it yields CASSGAGGRQETQYF.

The chain combines TRBV28 with TRBJ1-4, with 8 bases fitting TRBD1. Germline loops: CDR1 MDHEN, CDR2 SYDVKM. The CDR3 totals 18 residues. Trimming removed 4 bases from V and 3 bases from J; junction bases left unmatched: 13. The CDR3 coding sequence is TGTGCCAGCAGTTCCGGGGACAGGCCTTGGGCGGCTAATGAAAAACTGTTTTTT. This translates into CASSSGDRPWAANEKLFF.

The chain is built from TRBV6-5 and TRBJ1-4; D may be TRBD1 (5 bases). Trimming took off 5 bases at V and 6 bases at J, with 13 bases between the two ends. Germline values: CDR1 MNHEY, CDR2 SVGAGI. This CDR3 has 14 residues. The CDR3 region has the DNA TGTGCCAGCAGTACGGACAACGGGGATGAAAAACTGTTTTTT. This codes for CASSTDNGDEKLFF.

This clone has only one observation. The CDR3, as DNA: TGTGCCAGCAGTATCCAACAGGGGGCAAAAGAGACCCAGTACTTC. Protein sequence: CASSIQQGAKETQYF. The chain is built from TRBV28 and TRBJ2-5; 9 nucleotides align to TRBD1. Germline V CDR1 and CDR2: MDHEN, SYDVKM. V was pared by 5 bases and J by 3 bases, with 7 bases of the junction left unmatched. The CDR3 is made up of 15 amino acids.

The sample holds many counts of this clone. V and J are TRBV21-1 and TRBJ1-6. TRBV21-1 is a recognized pseudogene. The CDR3 covers 21 residues. The CDR3 region has the DNA TGTGCCAGCAGCAAAGAGCGCCCTGGAGAAGGAGGAAGCTCCTATAATTCACCCCTCCACTTT. Amino acids: CASSKERPGEGGSSYNSPLHF.

V is TRBV5-4 and J is TRBJ1-1; D is ambiguous. Germline V gene sequence: CDR1 SGHNT, CDR2 YYREEE (reference sequence). Trimming left V 4 bases short and J 5 bases short, with 15 bases between. The CDR3 extends over 14 amino acids. CDR3 in DNA: TGTGCCAGCAGCATGGACCTCCGGGAGACTGAAGCTTTCTTT. Residues: CASSMDLRETEAFF.

V and J are TRBV11-3 and TRBJ2-3, with D maybe TRBD2 (5 bases). V was trimmed by 2 bases and J by 6 bases, leaving 6 bases between them. The CDR3 covers 12 residues. Germline CDR1 and CDR2: SGHNT and YENEEA. The CDR3 sequence: CASSLWEDTQYF. CDR3 in DNA: TGTGCCAGCAGCTTATGGGAGGATACGCAGTATTTT.

CDR3 DNA: TGTGCCAGCAGTACCCCGGGACAGCCGAACACTGAAGCTTTCTTT. Translating it yields CASSTPGQPNTEAFF. V usage is TRBV28 and J usage is TRBJ1-1, with 7 bases identical to TRBD1. The CDR3 is made up of 15 amino acids. CDR1 is MDHEN, CDR2 SYDVKM, per germline. V shed 5 bases and J 1 base; nucleotides not matched to a gene: 7.